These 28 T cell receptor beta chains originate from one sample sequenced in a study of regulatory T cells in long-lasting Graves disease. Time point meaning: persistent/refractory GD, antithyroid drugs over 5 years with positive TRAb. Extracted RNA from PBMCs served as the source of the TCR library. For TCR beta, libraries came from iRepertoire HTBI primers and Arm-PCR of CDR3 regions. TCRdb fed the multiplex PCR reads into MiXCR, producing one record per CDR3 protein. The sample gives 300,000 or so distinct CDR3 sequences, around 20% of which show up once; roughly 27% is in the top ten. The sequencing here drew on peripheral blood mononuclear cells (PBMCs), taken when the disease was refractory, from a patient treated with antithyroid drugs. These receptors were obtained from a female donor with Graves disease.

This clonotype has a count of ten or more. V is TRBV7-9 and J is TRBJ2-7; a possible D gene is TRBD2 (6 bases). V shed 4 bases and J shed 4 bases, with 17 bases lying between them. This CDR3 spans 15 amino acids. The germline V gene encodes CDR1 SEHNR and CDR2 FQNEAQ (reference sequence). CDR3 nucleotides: TGTGCCAGCAGCTCTGCCGGGACTGTATTGTACGAGCAGTACTTC. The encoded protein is CASSSAGTVLYEQYF.

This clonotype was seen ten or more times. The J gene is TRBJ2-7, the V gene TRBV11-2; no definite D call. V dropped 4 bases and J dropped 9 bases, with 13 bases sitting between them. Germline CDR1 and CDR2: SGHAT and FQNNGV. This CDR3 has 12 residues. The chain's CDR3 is CASSSNPSWQYF. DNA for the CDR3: TGTGCCAGCAGCTCCAACCCCAGTTGGCAGTACTTC. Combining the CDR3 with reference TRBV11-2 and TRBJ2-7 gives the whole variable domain EAGVAQSPRYKIIEKRQSVAFWCNPISGHATLYWYQQILGQGPKLLIQFQNNGVVDDSQLPKDRFSAERLKGVDSTLKIQPAKLEDSAVYLCASSSNPSWQYFGPGTRLTVT.

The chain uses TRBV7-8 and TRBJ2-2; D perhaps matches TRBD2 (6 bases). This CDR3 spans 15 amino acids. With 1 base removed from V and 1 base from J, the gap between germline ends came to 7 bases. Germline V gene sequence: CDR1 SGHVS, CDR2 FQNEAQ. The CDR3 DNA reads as TGTGCCAGCAGCTTAGACGGGGGGAACACCGGGGAGCTGTTTTTT. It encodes CASSLDGGNTGELFF.

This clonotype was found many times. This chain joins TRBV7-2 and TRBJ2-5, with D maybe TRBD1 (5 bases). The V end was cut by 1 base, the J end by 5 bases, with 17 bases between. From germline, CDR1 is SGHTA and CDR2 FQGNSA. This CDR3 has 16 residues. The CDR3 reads CASSLVPPGRVETQYF. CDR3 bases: TGTGCCAGCAGCTTAGTTCCCCCAGGCAGGGTGGAGACCCAGTACTTC.

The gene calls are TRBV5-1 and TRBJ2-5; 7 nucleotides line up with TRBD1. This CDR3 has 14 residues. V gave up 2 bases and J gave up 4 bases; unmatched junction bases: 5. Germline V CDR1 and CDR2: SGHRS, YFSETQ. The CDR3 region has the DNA TGCGCCAGCAGCTTCAAGTCAGGGGGAGAGACCCAGTACTTC. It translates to CASSFKSGGETQYF.

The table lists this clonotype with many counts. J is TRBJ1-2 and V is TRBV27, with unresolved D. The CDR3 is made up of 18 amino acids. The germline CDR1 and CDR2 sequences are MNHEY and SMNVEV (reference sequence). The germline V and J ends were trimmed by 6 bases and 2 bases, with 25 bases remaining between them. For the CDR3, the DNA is TGTGCCAGCAGCCTACTCTCGGGCAGGTCTCCCCTAAACTATGGCTACACCTTC. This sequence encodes CASSLLSGRSPLNYGYTF.

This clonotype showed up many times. DNA of the CDR3: TGTGCCAGCAGTGGGACGTTCCTTAGCAATCAGCCCCAGCATTTT. As protein: CASSGTFLSNQPQHF. This chain connects TRBV2 to TRBJ1-5, with D uncertain. V was shortened by 4 bases and J by 0 bases, with 10 bases between the two germline ends. The germline CDR1 and CDR2 sequences are SNHLY and FYNNEI. This CDR3 spans 15 amino acids.

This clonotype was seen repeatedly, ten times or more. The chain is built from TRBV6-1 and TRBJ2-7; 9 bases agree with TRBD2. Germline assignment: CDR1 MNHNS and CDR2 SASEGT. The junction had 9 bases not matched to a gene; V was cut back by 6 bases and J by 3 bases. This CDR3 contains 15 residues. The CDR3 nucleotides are TGTGCCAGCAGCCCCGGCGGGAGGGGGCACTACGAGCAGTACTTC. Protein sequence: CASSPGGRGHYEQYF.

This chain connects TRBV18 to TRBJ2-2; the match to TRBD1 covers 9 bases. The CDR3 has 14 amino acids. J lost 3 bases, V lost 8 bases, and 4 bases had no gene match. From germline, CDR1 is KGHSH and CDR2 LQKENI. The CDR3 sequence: CASTGTGYTGELFF. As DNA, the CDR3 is TGTGCCAGCACTGGGACAGGGTACACCGGGGAGCTGTTTTTT.

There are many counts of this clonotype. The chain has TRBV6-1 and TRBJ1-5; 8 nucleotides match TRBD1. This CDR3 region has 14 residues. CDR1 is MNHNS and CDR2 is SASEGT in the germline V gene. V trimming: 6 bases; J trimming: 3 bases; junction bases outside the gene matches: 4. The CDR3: CASSPTGANQPQHF. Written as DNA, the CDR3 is TGTGCCAGCAGCCCGACAGGGGCCAATCAGCCCCAGCATTTT.

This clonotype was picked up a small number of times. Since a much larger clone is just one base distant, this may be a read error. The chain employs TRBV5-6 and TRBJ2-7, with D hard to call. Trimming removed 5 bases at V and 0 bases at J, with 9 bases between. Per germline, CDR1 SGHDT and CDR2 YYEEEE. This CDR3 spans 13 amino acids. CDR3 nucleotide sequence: TGTGCCAGCAGTCATGGGATCTCCTACGAGCAGTACTTC. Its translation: CASSHGISYEQYF.

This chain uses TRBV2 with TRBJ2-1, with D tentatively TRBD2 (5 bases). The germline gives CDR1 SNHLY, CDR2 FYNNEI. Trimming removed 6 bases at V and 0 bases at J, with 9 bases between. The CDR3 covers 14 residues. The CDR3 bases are TGTGCCAGCAGCTCTAGCCACTCCTACAATGAGCAGTTCTTC. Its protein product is CASSSSHSYNEQFF.

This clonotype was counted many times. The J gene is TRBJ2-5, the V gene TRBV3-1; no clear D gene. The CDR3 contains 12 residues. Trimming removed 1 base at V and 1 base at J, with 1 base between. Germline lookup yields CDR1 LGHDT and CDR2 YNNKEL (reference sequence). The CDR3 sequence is CASSQVQETQYF. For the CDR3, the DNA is TGTGCCAGCAGCCAAGTCCAAGAGACCCAGTACTTC.

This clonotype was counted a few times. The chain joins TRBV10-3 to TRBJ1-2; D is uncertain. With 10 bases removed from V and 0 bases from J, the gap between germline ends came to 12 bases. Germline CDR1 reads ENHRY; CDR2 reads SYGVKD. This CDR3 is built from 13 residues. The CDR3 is CASRQTANYGYTF. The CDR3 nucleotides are TGTGCCAGCAGACAAACTGCTAACTATGGCTACACCTTC.

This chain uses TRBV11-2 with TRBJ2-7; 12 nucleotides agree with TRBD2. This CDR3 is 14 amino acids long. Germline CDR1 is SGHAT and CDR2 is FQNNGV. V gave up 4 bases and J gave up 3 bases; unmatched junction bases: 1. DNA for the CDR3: TGTGCCAGCAGCTGGGGACTAGCGGGCTACGAGCAGTACTTC. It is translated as CASSWGLAGYEQYF.

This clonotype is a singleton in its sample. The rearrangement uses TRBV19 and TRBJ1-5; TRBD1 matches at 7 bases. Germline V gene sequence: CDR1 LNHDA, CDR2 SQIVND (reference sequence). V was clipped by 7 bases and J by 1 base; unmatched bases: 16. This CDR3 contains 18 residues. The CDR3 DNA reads TGTGCCAGTACCCTATCCCCCAACAGGGGAAGCAGCAATCAGCCCCAGCATTTT. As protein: CASTLSPNRGSSNQPQHF.

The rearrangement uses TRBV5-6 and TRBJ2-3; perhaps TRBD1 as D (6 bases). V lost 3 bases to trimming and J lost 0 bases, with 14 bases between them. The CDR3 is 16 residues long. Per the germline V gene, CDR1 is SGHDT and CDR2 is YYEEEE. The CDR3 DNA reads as TGTGCCAGCAGCTGGGACACCCGGGGCAGCACAGATACGCAGTATTTT. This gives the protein CASSWDTRGSTDTQYF.

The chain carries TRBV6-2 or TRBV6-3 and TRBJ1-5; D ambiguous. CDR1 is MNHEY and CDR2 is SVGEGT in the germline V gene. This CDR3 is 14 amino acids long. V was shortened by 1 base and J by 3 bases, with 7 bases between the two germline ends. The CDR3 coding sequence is TGTGCCAGCAGTTACTTCAACAACAATCAGCCCCAGCATTTT. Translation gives CASSYFNNNQPQHF.

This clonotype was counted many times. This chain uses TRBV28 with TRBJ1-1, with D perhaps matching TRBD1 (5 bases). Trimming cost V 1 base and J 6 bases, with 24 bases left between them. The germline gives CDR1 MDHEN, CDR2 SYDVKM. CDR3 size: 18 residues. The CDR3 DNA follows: TGTGCCAGCAGTTTATTATTGGCCCCCGGGCAGGGCAGGGCTGAAGCTTTCTTT. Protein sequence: CASSLLLAPGQGRAEAFF.

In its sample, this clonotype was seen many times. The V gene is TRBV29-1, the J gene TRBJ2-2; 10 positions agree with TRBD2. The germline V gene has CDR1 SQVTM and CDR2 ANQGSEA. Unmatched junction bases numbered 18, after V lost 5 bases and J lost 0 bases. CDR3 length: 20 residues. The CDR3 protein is CSVPRTVLGLAEANTGELFF. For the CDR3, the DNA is TGCAGCGTTCCTCGGACAGTGTTAGGACTAGCGGAAGCGAACACCGGGGAGCTGTTTTTT.

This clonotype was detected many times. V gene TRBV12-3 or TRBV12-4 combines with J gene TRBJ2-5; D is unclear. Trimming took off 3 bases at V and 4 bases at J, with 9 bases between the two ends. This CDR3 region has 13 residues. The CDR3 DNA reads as TGTGCCAGCAGTTTCGGCTCCCCAGAGACCCAGTACTTC. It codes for CASSFGSPETQYF.

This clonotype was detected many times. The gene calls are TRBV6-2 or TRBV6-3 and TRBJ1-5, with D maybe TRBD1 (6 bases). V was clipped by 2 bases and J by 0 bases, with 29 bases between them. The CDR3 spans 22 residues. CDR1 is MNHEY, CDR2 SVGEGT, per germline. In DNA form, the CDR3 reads TGTGCCAGCAGTTACGACCTCGACAGGCCTAATCAACCCATTTATAGCAATCAGCCCCAGCATTTT. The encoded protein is CASSYDLDRPNQPIYSNQPQHF.

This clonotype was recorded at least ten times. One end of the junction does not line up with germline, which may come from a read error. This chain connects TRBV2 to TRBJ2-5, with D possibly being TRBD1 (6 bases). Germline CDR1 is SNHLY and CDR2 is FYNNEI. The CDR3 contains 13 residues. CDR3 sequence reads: CASIEEVGALPHF. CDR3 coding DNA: TGTGCCAGCATCGAGGAGGTGGGGGCTCTCCCGCACTTC.

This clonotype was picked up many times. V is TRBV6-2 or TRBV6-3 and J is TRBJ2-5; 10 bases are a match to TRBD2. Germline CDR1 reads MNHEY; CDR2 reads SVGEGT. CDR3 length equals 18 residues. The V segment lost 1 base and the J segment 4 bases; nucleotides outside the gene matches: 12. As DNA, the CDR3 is TGTGCCAGCAGTTACTTTCCGTTACTAGCGGGGAGCAGAGAGACCCAGTACTTC. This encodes CASSYFPLLAGSRETQYF.

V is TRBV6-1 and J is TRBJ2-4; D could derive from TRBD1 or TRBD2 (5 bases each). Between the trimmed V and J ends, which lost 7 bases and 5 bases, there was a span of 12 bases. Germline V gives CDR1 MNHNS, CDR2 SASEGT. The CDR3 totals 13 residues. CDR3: CASNEGRENIQYF. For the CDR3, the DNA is TGTGCCAGCAATGAGGGGCGGGAAAACATTCAGTACTTC.

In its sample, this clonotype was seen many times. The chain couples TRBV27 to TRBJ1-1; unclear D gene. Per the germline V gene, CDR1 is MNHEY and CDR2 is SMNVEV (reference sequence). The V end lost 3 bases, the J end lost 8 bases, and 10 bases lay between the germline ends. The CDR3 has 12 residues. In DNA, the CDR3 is TGTGCCAGCAGTTTTATGGGGTCCGAAGCTTTCTTT. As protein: CASSFMGSEAFF.

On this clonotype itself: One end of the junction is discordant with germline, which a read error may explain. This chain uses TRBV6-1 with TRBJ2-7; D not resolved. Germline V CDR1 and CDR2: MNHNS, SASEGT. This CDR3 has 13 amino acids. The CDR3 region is CASSEFKEYEQHF. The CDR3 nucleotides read TGTGCCAGCAGTGAATTTAAGGAATACGAGCAGCACTTC.

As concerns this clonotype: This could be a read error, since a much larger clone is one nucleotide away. The CDR3 region is CASSTQPQHF. The CDR3 bases are TGTGCCAGCAGCACTCAGCCCCAGCATTTT. This chain links TRBV6-1 with TRBJ1-5; D unclear. Germline assignment: CDR1 MNHNS and CDR2 SASEGT. The CDR3 spans 10 residues.